This entry lists 7 T cell receptor beta chains sequenced from one sample in a study of T-cell reconstitution after alpha-beta-depleted transplantation in children. Construction of the TCRbeta library involved unique molecular identifiers. TCRdb reanalysed the PCR reads using MiXCR and keeps one entry per CDR3 protein. The sample includes around 440,000 distinct CDR3 sequences, roughly 10% of them seen just once. Material: PBMCs, obtained before TCRalphabeta/CD19-depleted stem cell transplant. The origin of the receptors is a child aged 2-15 years with inherited bone marrow failure, due to receive a stem cell transplant.

A word on this clonotype: Since a much larger clone is just one base distant, this may be a read error. The chain combines TRBV28 with TRBJ1-5, with 7 bases matching TRBD1. Germline assignment: CDR1 MDHEN and CDR2 SYDVKM. The ends lost 2 bases at V and 3 bases at J; junction bases unmatched: 4. CDR3 length equals 15 residues. CDR3 in DNA: TGTGCCAGCAGTTTAAGGGGGCTTACCAATCAGCCCCAGCATTTT. This sequence encodes CASSLRGLTNQPQHF.

This clonotype was recorded at least ten times. One end of the junction varies from germline; a read error may be responsible. This chain links TRBV7-7 with TRBJ2-3; D remains ambiguous. Germline CDR1 reads SSHAT; CDR2 reads FNYEAQ (reference sequence). The CDR3 loop spans 13 amino acids. The CDR3 DNA reads TGTGCTAGCAGCCTCACCTGGTCGGATACGCAGTATTTT. Protein sequence: CASSLTWSDTQYF.

The chain combines TRBV6-2 or TRBV6-3 with TRBJ2-3, with 8 bases fitting TRBD1. The CDR3 loop spans 14 amino acids. The germline gives CDR1 MNHEY, CDR2 SVGEGT. V lost 7 bases, J lost 4 bases, and 7 bases stayed unmatched. This CDR3 reads CASTSDRVPDTQYF. DNA of the CDR3: TGTGCCAGCACATCGGACAGGGTCCCAGATACGCAGTATTTT.

This clonotype has a count of ten or more. The rearrangement uses TRBV6-2 or TRBV6-3 and TRBJ2-7; the match to TRBD1 covers 9 bases. The germline V gene encodes CDR1 MNHEY and CDR2 SVGEGT. The CDR3 covers 15 residues. The V gene end was trimmed by 7 bases and the J gene end by 2 bases; junction bases not matched to a gene: 9. CDR3 protein: CASNLSGTGTYEQYF. In DNA form, the CDR3 reads TGTGCCAGCAACCTCTCGGGGACAGGGACCTACGAGCAGTACTTC.

The rearrangement links TRBV2 to TRBJ2-1; no firm D call. The V gene lost 7 bases and the J gene lost 9 bases, with 19 bases spanning the gap. CDR3 length: 14 amino acids. Germline V CDR1 and CDR2: SNHLY, FYNNEI. CDR3 region: CASNVRSIDGEQFF. Written as DNA, the CDR3 is TGTGCCAGCAACGTACGTAGTATCGATGGTGAGCAGTTCTTC.

This clonotype appeared many times. The V gene is TRBV7-9, the J gene TRBJ2-5, with D tentatively TRBD2 (5 bases). Trimming removed 0 bases from V and 7 bases from J, with 12 bases in between. The CDR3 is 14 amino acids. Germline V gene data show CDR1 as SEHNR and CDR2 as FQNEAQ (reference sequence). The CDR3 region is CASSLATPEGTQYF. CDR3 coding DNA: TGTGCCAGCAGCTTAGCCACGCCTGAGGGGACCCAGTACTTC.

The V and J genes are TRBV4-3 and TRBJ1-2; TRBD1 matches at 9 bases. The CDR3 contains 15 residues. Germline assignment: CDR1 LGHNA and CDR2 YSLEER. V shed 4 bases, J shed 3 bases, and the junction held 6 bases outside the gene matches. Written as DNA, the CDR3 is TGCGCCAGCAGCCCCCGGGACAGGGAAGACTATGGCTACACCTTC. Its translation is CASSPRDREDYGYTF.